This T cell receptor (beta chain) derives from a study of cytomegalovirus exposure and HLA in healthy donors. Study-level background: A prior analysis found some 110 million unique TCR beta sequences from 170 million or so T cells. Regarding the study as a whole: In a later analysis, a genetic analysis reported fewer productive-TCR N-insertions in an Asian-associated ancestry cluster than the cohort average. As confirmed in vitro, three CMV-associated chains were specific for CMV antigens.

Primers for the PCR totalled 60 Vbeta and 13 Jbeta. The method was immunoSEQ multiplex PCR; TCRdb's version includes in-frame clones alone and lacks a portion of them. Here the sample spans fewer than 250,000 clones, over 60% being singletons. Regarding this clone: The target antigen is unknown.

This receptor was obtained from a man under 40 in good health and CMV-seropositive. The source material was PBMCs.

The CDR3 loop reads CASSLDNSRNTEAFF. CDR3 DNA sequence: TGTGCCAGCTCACTCGATAATTCGAGGAACACTGAAGCTTTCTTT. V is TRBV18 and J is TRBJ1-1; no clear D. The CDR3 consists of 15 residues. From germline, CDR1 is KGHSH and CDR2 LQKENI. V lost 4 bases and J 1 base, leaving 13 bases between the germline ends. Looking up the rest from reference TRBV18 and TRBJ1-1 gives the full variable domain: NAGVMQNPRHLVRRRGQEARLRCSPMKGHSHVYWYRQLPEEGLKFMVYLQKENIIDESGMPKERFSAEFPKEGPSILRIQQVVRGDSAAYFCASSLDNSRNTEAFFGQGTRLTVV.